The rows below give T cell receptor beta chains drawn from one sample of a study of shared clonotypes between healthy human individuals. Profiling relied on immunoSEQ multiplex PCR, and the TCRdb table lists in-frame clones only, not all of them. The data contain more than 2 million clones, roughly 94% of them singletons. Sequenced material: naive CD4+ T cells sorted from blood. The receptors were gathered from a man younger than 30 in good health. Each CDR3 is given with its conserved first and last residue. The D gene is left open where the match is weak. Part of the rows lack a size; the others show once, few, many or a class for expanded clones.

v_call: TRBV29-1
j_call: TRBJ2-7
clone_size: once
d_call: TRBD1
cdr3_aa: CSVVGQGSSAEQYF
cdr3_nt: TGCAGCGTTGTGGGACAGGGGAGTTCCGCCGAGCAGTACTTC

v_call: TRBV6-6
j_call: TRBJ1-4
clone_size: .
d_call: .
cdr3_aa: CASKSVLNEKLFF
cdr3_nt: TGTGCCAGCAAGTCGGTCCTCAATGAAAAACTGTTTTTT

v_call: TRBV15
j_call: TRBJ1-5
clone_size: .
d_call: TRBD1
cdr3_aa: CATRLMQGENQPQHF
cdr3_nt: TGTGCCACCAGACTCATGCAGGGGGAGAATCAGCCCCAGCATTTT

v_call: TRBV6-4
j_call: TRBJ1-2
clone_size: once
d_call: TRBD1
cdr3_aa: CASSEEQGSGGYTF
cdr3_nt: TGTGCCAGCAGTGAAGAACAGGGGAGCGGTGGCTACACCTTC

v_call: TRBV30
j_call: TRBJ2-2
clone_size: once
d_call: .
cdr3_aa: CAVNGAGPNTGELFF
cdr3_nt: TGTGCCGTAAATGGGGCAGGCCCTAACACCGGGGAGCTGTTTTTT

v_call: TRBV7-7
j_call: TRBJ2-1
clone_size: .
d_call: .
cdr3_aa: CASSLSPLRSHLINEQFF
cdr3_nt: TGTGCTAGCAGCTTATCCCCCTTGCGGAGTCATTTGATAAATGAGCAGTTCTTC

v_call: TRBV7-9
j_call: TRBJ1-1
clone_size: .
d_call: TRBD1
cdr3_aa: CASSVGQGNTEAFF
cdr3_nt: TGTGCCAGCAGCGTGGGACAGGGGAACACTGAAGCTTTCTTT

v_call: TRBV29-1
j_call: TRBJ1-1
clone_size: .
d_call: TRBD1
cdr3_aa: CSVDRGQTEAFF
cdr3_nt: TGCAGCGTGGACAGGGGTCAAACTGAAGCTTTCTTT

v_call: TRBV5-4
j_call: TRBJ2-7
clone_size: .
d_call: .
cdr3_aa: CASSLSQGGSYEQYF
cdr3_nt: TGTGCCAGCAGCTTGTCACAGGGGGGGTCCTACGAGCAGTACTTC

v_call: TRBV11-2
j_call: TRBJ1-1
clone_size: .
d_call: .
cdr3_aa: CASSLGGGAEAFF
cdr3_nt: TGTGCCAGCAGCTTAGGAGGTGGGGCTGAAGCTTTCTTT

v_call: TRBV11-2
j_call: TRBJ2-5
clone_size: .
d_call: .
cdr3_aa: CASSLRGMETQYF
cdr3_nt: TGTGCCAGCAGCTTACGAGGGATGGAGACCCAGTACTTC

v_call: TRBV20-1
j_call: TRBJ2-7
clone_size: .
d_call: TRBD1
cdr3_aa: CSARDRGEQYF
cdr3_nt: TGCAGTGCGCGGGACAGGGGCGAGCAGTACTTC

v_call: TRBV11-2
j_call: TRBJ2-7
clone_size: .
d_call: .
cdr3_aa: CASSLYARTYEQYF
cdr3_nt: TGTGCCAGCAGCTTATACGCCAGGACCTACGAGCAGTACTTC

v_call: TRBV18
j_call: TRBJ2-7
clone_size: .
d_call: .
cdr3_aa: CASSPLSGQVGSYEQYF
cdr3_nt: TGTGCCAGCTCACCCCTGTCGGGGCAGGTAGGGTCCTACGAGCAGTACTTC

v_call: TRBV6-1
j_call: TRBJ1-5
clone_size: .
d_call: .
cdr3_aa: CASSEILGVSYQPQHF
cdr3_nt: TGTGCCAGCAGTGAAATATTGGGGGTATCCTATCAGCCCCAGCATTTT

v_call: TRBV7-9
j_call: TRBJ2-5
clone_size: .
d_call: .
cdr3_aa: CASGSRRLETQYF
cdr3_nt: TGTGCCAGCGGCTCCCGGCGTCTTGAGACCCAGTACTTC

v_call: TRBV4-3
j_call: TRBJ2-2
clone_size: .
d_call: TRBD1
cdr3_aa: CASSHRVPGQGTGELFF
cdr3_nt: TGCGCCAGCAGCCACAGAGTGCCGGGACAGGGGACCGGGGAGCTGTTTTTT

v_call: TRBV11-2
j_call: TRBJ2-2
clone_size: .
d_call: .
cdr3_aa: CASSLARQPGAGELFF
cdr3_nt: TGTGCCAGCAGCTTAGCTCGGCAGCCGGGGGCCGGGGAGCTGTTTTTT